The present T cell receptor (beta chain) was sequenced within a study of blood T cell repertoires in COVID-19. In the study overall: Acute and convalescent COVID-19 samples came from the United States, Italy and Spain. PBMCs, B-cell-depleted T cells, or T cells were the source of the cDNA or gDNA that made up the material.

V was pared by 4 bases and J by 6 bases, with 15 bases between. The CDR3 spans 14 residues. Looked up from germline, CDR1 is SGHNT and CDR2 is YENEEA. This clone was seen only a few times. Under the authors' procedure: Amplification from reference gene primers served as the basis for estimated nucleated cell counts. Using immunoSEQ multiplex PCR, the repertoire was profiled, and TCRdb retains in-frame clones only, with some absent. That table is the source of V, J and clone size, and D and trimming were worked out from the DNA. The table shows 200,000 to 250,000 clones, with approximately 88% occurring only once.

The sample consisted of PBMCs or T cells enriched from blood (not recorded which). The origin of this receptor is a woman aged 25 to 45 with acute COVID-19. The rearrangement uses TRBV11-3 and TRBJ1-1, with D possibly matching TRBD1 (5 bases). CDR3 DNA: TGTGCCAGCAGCTCGGGGGACTCGGGGGCTGAAGCTTTCTTT. Its protein product is CASSSGDSGAEAFF. The full variable domain, its missing parts supplied by reference TRBV11-3 and TRBJ1-1, is EAGVVQSPRYKIIEKKQPVAFWCNPISGHNTLYWYLQNLGQGPELLIRYENEEAVDDSQLPKDRFSAERLKGVDSTLKIQPAELGDSAVYLCASSSGDSGAEAFFGQGTRLTVV.